Listed below are T cell receptor beta chains from one sample, sequenced in a study of radiotherapy plus CTLA-4 blockade in lung cancer. Generated by immunoSEQ multiplex PCR, the TCRdb table keeps only in-frame clones and is missing some. The repertoire holds more than 90,000 clones, with around 88% as singletons. The sequencing used peripheral blood, collected from a patient treated with radiotherapy plus ipilimumab. The receptors were sampled from a human donor with non-small cell lung cancer that progressed on radiotherapy plus ipilimumab. Each CDR3 is given without its conserved first and last residue. Each record gives: D gene, J gene, V gene, clone size, CDR3 protein. D genes are given only for firm matches. Some rows mark clone size as missing; the rest say once, few, many or name a class of expanded clone.

NA TRBJ1-2 TRBV7-2 NA ASSLVPQDYGYT
TRBD1 TRBJ2-5 TRBV5-4 NA ASSFWDRAQETQY
TRBD1 TRBJ1-4 TRBV2 NA ASSDEGAVGEKLF
NA TRBJ2-1 TRBV5-1 NA ASSLGLQQDEQF
NA TRBJ2-2 TRBV19 NA ASSIAGNTGELF
NA TRBJ1-5 TRBV16 NA ASSQPGLLFQPQH
NA TRBJ1-3 TRBV11-3 NA ASSVRSGNTIY
TRBD2 TRBJ2-5 TRBV5-8 NA ASSPLAGGPQETQY
NA TRBJ1-2 TRBV5-6 NA ASSWPGTVYGYT
TRBD1 TRBJ2-3 TRBV18 NA ASSPFTGADTQY
TRBD2 TRBJ2-5 TRBV5-1 NA ASSLSSGRETQY
NA TRBJ1-3 TRBV29-1 NA SVEEGGQVGNTIY
TRBD2 TRBJ2-1 TRBV6-1 NA ASSEGLAVYNEQF
NA TRBJ2-5 TRBV6-5 NA ASSYAGTTTEETQY
NA TRBJ2-3 TRBV2 NA ASSGNSDRFTQY
NA TRBJ2-7 TRBV21-1 once ASSKFCWGSSYEQY
NA TRBJ2-5 TRBV5-6 once ASSLNGGETQY